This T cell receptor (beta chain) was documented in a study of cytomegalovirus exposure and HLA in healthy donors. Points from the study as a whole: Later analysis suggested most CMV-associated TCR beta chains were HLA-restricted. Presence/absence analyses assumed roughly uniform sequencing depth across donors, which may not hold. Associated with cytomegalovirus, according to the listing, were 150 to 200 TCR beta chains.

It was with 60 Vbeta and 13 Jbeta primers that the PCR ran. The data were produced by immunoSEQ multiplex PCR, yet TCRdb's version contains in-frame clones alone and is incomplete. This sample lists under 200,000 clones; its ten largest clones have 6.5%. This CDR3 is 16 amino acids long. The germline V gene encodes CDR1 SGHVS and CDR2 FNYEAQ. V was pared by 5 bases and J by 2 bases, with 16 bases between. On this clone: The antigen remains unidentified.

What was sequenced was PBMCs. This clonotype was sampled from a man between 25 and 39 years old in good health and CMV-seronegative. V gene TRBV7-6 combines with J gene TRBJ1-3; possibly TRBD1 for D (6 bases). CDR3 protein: CASSPYGTSAGNTIYF. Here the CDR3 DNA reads TGTGCCAGCAGCCCTTATGGGACAAGCGCTGGAAACACCATATATTTT. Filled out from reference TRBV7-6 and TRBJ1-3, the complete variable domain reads GAGVSQSPRYKVTKRGQDVALRCDPISGHVSLYWYRQALGQGPEFLTYFNYEAQQDKSGLPNDRFSAERPEGSISTLTIQRTEQRDSAMYRCASSPYGTSAGNTIYFGEGSWLTVV.